These T cell receptor beta chains were read from a single sample in a study of CD8+CD57+ T cells in acquired aplastic anemia. TCRdb redid the calling of the reads with MiXCR, one entry per CDR3 protein. The sample includes 200,000 to 300,000 distinct CDR3 sequences, approximately 50% of them seen just once. The sample consisted of sorted CD4+, CD8+, or CD8+CD57+ T cells (not recorded which) from PBMCs. These receptors were obtained from a human donor with aplastic anemia. Both conserved end residues are part of each CDR3. A D gene is named only where the DNA matches it firmly. For some rows the clone size is stated as once, few or many, or as a class when expanded; others skip it.

D	J	size	V	DNA	CDR3
.	TRBJ1-2	.	TRBV28	TGTGCCAGCAGTTTAAAACGGCGGAGCGGGGATGGCTACACCTTC	CASSLKRRSGDGYTF
.	TRBJ2-1	many	TRBV20-1	TGCAGTGCTAGAGATTTCGGGGGAACGTACGTTGAGCAGTTCTTC	CSARDFGGTYVEQFF
TRBD2	TRBJ2-3	.	TRBV15	TGTGCCACCAGCAGAGATCGTGGCGGGGGGTCACGTGATACGCAGTATTTT	CATSRDRGGGSRDTQYF
TRBD1	TRBJ2-3	.	TRBV7-9	TGTGCCAGCAGCCGCGGACAGGAAAGCACAGATACGCAGTATTTT	CASSRGQESTDTQYF
.	TRBJ1-1	few	TRBV7-2	TGTGCCAGCAGCTTAGGGACAGCAACGAACACTGAAGCTTTCTTT	CASSLGTATNTEAFF
.	TRBJ1-1	.	TRBV29-1	TGCAGCGTTTTGGGGCCACGCACGAACACTGAAGCTTTCTTT	CSVLGPRTNTEAFF
.	TRBJ1-1	many	TRBV9	TGTGCCAGCAGCCAAACCGGGGGGAACACTGAAGCTTTCTTT	CASSQTGGNTEAFF
TRBD1	TRBJ2-1	many	TRBV7-9	TGTGCCAGCACCACTTGGGACAGGGGGTTCAATGAGCAGTTCTTC	CASTTWDRGFNEQFF
TRBD2	TRBJ2-7	.	TRBV27	TGTGCCAGCAGTCGTAGCGGGGGAACCTCCTACGAGCAGTACTTC	CASSRSGGTSYEQYF
.	TRBJ2-3	.	TRBV19	TGTGCCAGTAGTTGGACGGTCACAGATACGCAGTATTTT	CASSWTVTDTQYF
.	TRBJ2-7	.	TRBV10-3	TGTGCCATCAGTGACAGAGACTACGAGCAGTACTTC	CAISDRDYEQYF
.	TRBJ2-5	.	TRBV19	TGTGCCAGTAGTATGGCGGACTTCAGAGGAGAACGGACCCAGTACTTC	CASSMADFRGERTQYF
.	TRBJ2-5	.	TRBV24-1	TGTGCCACTTCTGGATACGGGCGGGGGCACACAGAGACCCAGTACTTC	CATSGYGRGHTETQYF
TRBD1	TRBJ1-6	.	TRBV24-1	TGTGCCACTCAGGCCGGACAGGGGGATAATTCACCCCTCCACTTT	CATQAGQGDNSPLHF
.	TRBJ1-6	.	TRBV9	TGTGCCAGCAGCGTACCGGGAGGGGGACTGCAATCAGCCCTCCACTTT	CASSVPGGGLQSALHF